A single sample is the source of the 17 T cell receptor beta chains below, sequenced in a study of response to subunit inactivated influenza vaccine (dated by TCRdb to between 2017 and 2018). The protocol used for the library was RT-PCR. Sequencing was carried out with an Illumina HiSeq 2500. TCRdb trimmed the raw reads at Q25, called clones with MiXCR and kept productive beta chains. Every entry covers one CDR3 protein and lists the most common genes and DNA from its rows. Present in this sample are 650,000 to 850,000 distinct CDR3 sequences, about 15% of which were seen just once. Less than 7% of the sample comes from the top ten. Here the sequenced sample was PBMCs from blood, taken roughly 15 days before vaccination. These receptors came from a man aged 45-65 years who received an inactivated influenza vaccine. Donor details come from another sample of the same person, matched by shared clones.

V usage is TRBV2 and J usage is TRBJ2-2, with 7 nucleotides matching TRBD2. Germline-derived CDR1 and CDR2 are SNHLY and FYNNEI. This CDR3 spans 17 amino acids. The junction had 8 bases not matched to a gene; V was cut back by 4 bases and J by 0 bases. Here the CDR3 reads CASSATRTSANTGELFF. The CDR3 coding sequence is TGTGCCAGCAGTGCCACAAGAACTAGCGCGAACACCGGGGAGCTGTTTTTT.

The V and J genes are TRBV9 and TRBJ1-4; D possibly corresponds to TRBD1 (6 bases). V was cut by 8 bases and J by 8 bases, with 16 bases left in between. The CDR3 is 13 residues long. Germline V gives CDR1 SGDLS, CDR2 YYNGEE. The CDR3 loop reads CASSGAFGEKLFF. The CDR3 DNA reads as TGTGCCAGTTCAGGGGCCTTTGGAGAAAAACTGTTTTTT.

The chain has TRBV20-1 and TRBJ2-7, with D possibly TRBD2 on 5 matching bases. Trimming stripped 6 bases from V and 3 bases from J, with 18 bases between. This CDR3 has 14 amino acids. Germline values: CDR1 DFQATT, CDR2 SNEGSKA (reference sequence). The CDR3 sequence is CSAERGPRDYEQYF. As DNA, the CDR3 is TGCAGTGCCGAGAGAGGCCCGAGGGACTACGAGCAGTACTTC.

This clonotype was found many times. V and J are TRBV15 and TRBJ2-3; 8 bases match TRBD2. J gave up 2 bases and V 5 bases, and 21 bases lay outside the gene matches. There are 20 residues in the CDR3. Germline V gene lookup returns CDR1 LNHNV and CDR2 YYDKDF (reference sequence). This CDR3 reads CATSGLQLAADLLYTDTQYF. CDR3 sequence (DNA): TGTGCCACCAGCGGACTCCAACTAGCGGCAGATCTCCTTTACACAGATACGCAGTATTTT.

This clonotype was counted only a few times. V is TRBV5-1 and J is TRBJ2-1; the D call may be TRBD1 or TRBD2 (6 bases each). The CDR3 loop spans 13 amino acids. CDR1 and CDR2 (germline): SGHRS, YFSETQ. Trimming took 3 bases from V and 8 from J, leaving 12 bases between them. CDR3 DNA: TGCGCCAGCAGCTGGTGGGGGGCCGATGAGCAGTTCTTC. This encodes CASSWWGADEQFF.

This clonotype has a handful of counts. This CDR3 is CASTIPTWGTGELFF. In DNA, the CDR3 is TGTGCCAGCACCATCCCCACTTGGGGCACCGGGGAGCTGTTTTTT. V usage is TRBV28 and J usage is TRBJ2-2, with D uncertain. This CDR3 has 15 amino acids. With 7 bases removed from V and 4 bases from J, the gap between germline ends came to 16 bases. Germline V gene sequence: CDR1 MDHEN, CDR2 SYDVKM.

The table lists this clonotype with a few counts. The genes are TRBV5-1 and TRBJ1-2; 9 nucleotides align to TRBD1. The CDR3 is 16 amino acids. After removal of 0 bases from V and 4 bases from J, the junction contained 7 bases not matched to a gene. Germline loops: CDR1 SGHRS, CDR2 YFSETQ. The CDR3 loop reads CASSLAGTGIPYGYTF. In DNA, the CDR3 is TGCGCCAGCAGCTTGGCCGGGACAGGGATACCCTATGGCTACACCTTC.

The V call is TRBV7-8, the J call TRBJ2-3; 8 nucleotides match TRBD2. V was clipped by 6 bases and J by 0 bases; unmatched bases: 11. CDR1 SGHVS and CDR2 FQNEAQ come from the germline V gene. The CDR3 consists of 17 residues. Here the CDR3 DNA reads TGTGCCAGCAGAAAAGGGACTAGGGTCCATAGCACAGATACGCAGTATTTT. Protein: CASRKGTRVHSTDTQYF.

The sample holds a few counts of this clonotype. This sequence joins TRBV18 and TRBJ2-3; a weak D match, TRBD1 (6 bases). The germline V gene encodes CDR1 KGHSH and CDR2 LQKENI. This CDR3 has 15 amino acids. V gave up 0 bases and J gave up 4 bases, with 11 bases separating them. CDR3 region: CASSPPQGSPDTQYF. The DNA of the CDR3 is TGTGCCAGCTCACCACCACAGGGTTCTCCAGATACGCAGTATTTT.

This clonotype has just a few counts. V and J are TRBV12-3 or TRBV12-4 and TRBJ2-7; 8 positions match TRBD1. This CDR3 is 17 amino acids long. V shed 3 bases and J 2 bases; nucleotides not matched to a gene: 12. In DNA, the CDR3 is TGTGCCAGCAGTTTCGATCGATACCAGGGGGCCCCCTACGAGCAGTACTTC. Translated: CASSFDRYQGAPYEQYF.

The CDR3 region has the DNA TGTGCCAGCAGTGAATCCTTACGGAACACTGAAGCTTTCTTT. Its protein product is CASSESLRNTEAFF. V gene TRBV2 combines with J gene TRBJ1-1; D ambiguous. Trimming took off 2 bases at V and 1 base at J, with 8 bases between the two ends. Germline CDR1 SNHLY, CDR2 FYNNEI. The CDR3 is made up of 14 amino acids.

This chain links TRBV10-2 with TRBJ2-6, with D uncertain. The CDR3 consists of 18 residues. Germline-derived CDR1 and CDR2 are WSHSY and SAAADI. V dropped 0 bases and J dropped 0 bases, with 12 bases sitting between them. CDR3 loop: CASSESLWTSSGANVLTF. The CDR3 bases are TGCGCCAGCAGTGAGTCCCTATGGACGAGCTCTGGGGCCAACGTCCTGACTTTC.

This clonotype appeared a few times. The V and J genes are TRBV20-1 and TRBJ2-7, with TRBD2 identical over 8 bases. With V trimmed by 7 bases and J by 1 base, 3 bases remained unmatched. Germline V gene data show CDR1 as DFQATT and CDR2 as SNEGSKA (reference sequence). This CDR3 region has 12 residues. CDR3 nucleotides: TGCAGTGGTCGGGAGGGGTCCTACGAGCAGTACTTC. Its protein is CSGREGSYEQYF.

CDR3 in DNA: TGTGCCAGCAGCTTAGATGATGAGCAGTTCTTC. Amino acid sequence: CASSLDDEQFF. V is TRBV11-2 and J is TRBJ2-1; no clear D gene. Trimming took 0 bases from V and 8 from J, leaving 2 bases between them. CDR1 and CDR2 (germline): SGHAT, FQNNGV. The CDR3 has 11 amino acids.

The sample holds a few counts of this clonotype. The chain is built from TRBV20-1 and TRBJ1-1; no definite D call. Trimming removed 0 bases at V and 2 bases at J, with 10 bases between. Germline-derived CDR1 and CDR2 are DFQATT and SNEGSKA (reference sequence). The length of the CDR3 is 14 residues. The DNA of the CDR3 is TGCAGTGCTAGAGATATCATGATAAACACTGAAGCTTTCTTT. Translating gives CSARDIMINTEAFF.

This clonotype was detected only a few times. This chain uses TRBV29-1 with TRBJ2-6, with TRBD1 matching over 7 bases. The V gene's germline CDR1 is SQVTM and CDR2 ANQGSEA. V dropped 6 bases and J dropped 0; count of bases not matched to a gene: 2. The CDR3 spans 14 residues. CDR3 coding DNA: TGCAGCGTGGGGACAGACTCTGGGGCCAACGTCCTGACTTTC. As protein: CSVGTDSGANVLTF. Combining the CDR3 with reference TRBV29-1 and TRBJ2-6 gives the whole variable domain SAVISQKPSRDICQRGTSLTIQCQVDSQVTMMFWYRQQPGQSLTLIATANQGSEATYESGFVIDKFPISRPNLTFSTLTVSNMSPEDSSIYLCSVGTDSGANVLTFGAGSRLTVL.

This clonotype was seen many times. The chain is built from TRBV7-2 and TRBJ2-3; D might be TRBD2 (7 bases). This CDR3 is 15 amino acids long. Germline lookup yields CDR1 SGHTA and CDR2 FQGNSA. Trimming took off 3 bases at V and 2 bases at J, with 12 bases between the two ends. As DNA, the CDR3 is TGTGCCAGCAGCTTCGGGGGGCAGGACACAGATACGCAGTATTTT. The encoded protein is CASSFGGQDTDTQYF.